This T cell receptor (beta chain) was sequenced during a study of T cell responses to AZD1222 COVID-19 vaccine. On this clone: Antigen specificity is unknown.

Germline V gene sequence: CDR1 SGHAT, CDR2 FQNNGV. Trimming removed 3 bases from V and 3 bases from J; junction bases left unmatched: 12. The CDR3 extends over 17 amino acids. Profiling relied on immunoSEQ multiplex PCR, and the TCRdb table lists in-frame clones only, not all of them. The sample records 90,000 to 150,000 clones, roughly nine tenths being singletons. Whole-study findings and limits: After two AZD1222 doses, spike-specific TCR breadth and depth rose versus day 0. Targeting of unmutated variant regions was reportedly seen in nearly half of spike-specific TCRs. Donors were largely white British and mainly female; clonal diversity was possibly underestimated.

Second-dose timings of about 4 or about 12 weeks were pooled. The material was peripheral blood, obtained 28 days after the second AZD1222 dose. This TCR derives from an adult who received the AZD1222 COVID-19 vaccine. The chain employs TRBV11-2 and TRBJ2-5; 8 nucleotides align to TRBD1. CDR3 sequence: CASSLYPDRANKETQYF. CDR3 coding DNA: TGTGCCAGCAGCTTGTATCCGGACAGGGCTAACAAAGAGACCCAGTACTTC. Using reference TRBV11-2 and TRBJ2-5 for the parts outside the CDR3, the full variable domain is EAGVAQSPRYKIIEKRQSVAFWCNPISGHATLYWYQQILGQGPKLLIQFQNNGVVDDSQLPKDRFSAERLKGVDSTLKIQPAKLEDSAVYLCASSLYPDRANKETQYFGPGTRLLVL.